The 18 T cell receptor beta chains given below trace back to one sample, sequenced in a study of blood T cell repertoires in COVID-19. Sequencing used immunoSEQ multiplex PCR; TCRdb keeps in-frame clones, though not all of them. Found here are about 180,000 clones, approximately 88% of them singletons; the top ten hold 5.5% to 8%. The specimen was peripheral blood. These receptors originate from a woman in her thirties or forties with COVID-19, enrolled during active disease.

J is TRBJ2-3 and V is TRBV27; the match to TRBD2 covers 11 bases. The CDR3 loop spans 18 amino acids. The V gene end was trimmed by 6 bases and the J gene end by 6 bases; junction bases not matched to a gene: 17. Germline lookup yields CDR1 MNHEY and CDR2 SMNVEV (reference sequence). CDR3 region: CASRVQTLAGGMHDTQYF. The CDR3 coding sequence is TGTGCCAGCAGAGTCCAAACCCTAGCGGGGGGTATGCACGATACGCAGTATTTT.

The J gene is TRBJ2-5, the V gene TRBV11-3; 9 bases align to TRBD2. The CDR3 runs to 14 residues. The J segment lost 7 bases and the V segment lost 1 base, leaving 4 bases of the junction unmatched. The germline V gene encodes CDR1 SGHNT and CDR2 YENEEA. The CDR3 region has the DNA TGTGCCAGCAGCTTAGGCGGGGGGGCCGGGACCCAGTACTTC. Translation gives CASSLGGGAGTQYF.

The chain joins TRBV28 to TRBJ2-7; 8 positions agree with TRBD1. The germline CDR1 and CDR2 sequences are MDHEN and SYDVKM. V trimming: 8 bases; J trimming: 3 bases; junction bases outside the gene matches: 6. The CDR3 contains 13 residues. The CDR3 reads CASCRGRDYEQYF. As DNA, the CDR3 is TGTGCCAGCTGCAGGGGGCGCGACTACGAGCAGTACTTC.

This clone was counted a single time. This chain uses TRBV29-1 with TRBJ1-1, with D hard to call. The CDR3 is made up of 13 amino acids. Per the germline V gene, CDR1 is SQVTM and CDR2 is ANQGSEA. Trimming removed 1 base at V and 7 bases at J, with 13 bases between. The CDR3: CSVEGLVQLEAFF. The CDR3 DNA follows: TGCAGCGTTGAAGGCCTTGTACAGCTTGAAGCTTTCTTT. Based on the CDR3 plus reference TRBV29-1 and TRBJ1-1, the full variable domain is SAVISQKPSRDICQRGTSLTIQCQVDSQVTMMFWYRQQPGQSLTLIATANQGSEATYESGFVIDKFPISRPNLTFSTLTVSNMSPEDSSIYLCSVEGLVQLEAFFGQGTRLTVV.

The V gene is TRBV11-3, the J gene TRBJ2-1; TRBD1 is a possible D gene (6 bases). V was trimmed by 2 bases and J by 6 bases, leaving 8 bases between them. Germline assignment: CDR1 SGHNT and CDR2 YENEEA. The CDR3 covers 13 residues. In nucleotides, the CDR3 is TGTGCCAGCAGCTTAACAGGGTTCAATGAGCAGTTCTTC. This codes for CASSLTGFNEQFF.

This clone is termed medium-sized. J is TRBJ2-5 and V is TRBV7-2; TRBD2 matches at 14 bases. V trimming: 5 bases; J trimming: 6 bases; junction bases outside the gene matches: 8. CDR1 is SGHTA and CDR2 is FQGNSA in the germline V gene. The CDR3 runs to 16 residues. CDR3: CASSPGGLAGAKTQYF. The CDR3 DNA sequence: TGTGCCAGCAGCCCCGGGGGACTAGCGGGAGCGAAGACCCAGTACTTC.

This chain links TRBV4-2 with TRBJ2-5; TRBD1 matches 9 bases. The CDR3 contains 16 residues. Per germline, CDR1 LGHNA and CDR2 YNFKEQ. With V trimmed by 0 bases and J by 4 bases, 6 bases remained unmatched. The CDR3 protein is CASSQDDRGTLETQYF. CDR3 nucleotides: TGTGCCAGCAGCCAAGACGACAGGGGGACCCTAGAGACCCAGTACTTC.

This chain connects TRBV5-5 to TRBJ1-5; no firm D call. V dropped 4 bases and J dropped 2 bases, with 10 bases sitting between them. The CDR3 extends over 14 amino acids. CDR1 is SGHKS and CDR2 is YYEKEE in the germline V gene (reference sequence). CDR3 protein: CASSRSRGNQPQHF. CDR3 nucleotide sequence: TGTGCCAGCAGCCGATCGAGGGGCAATCAGCCCCAGCATTTT. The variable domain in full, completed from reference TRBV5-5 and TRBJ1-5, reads DAGVTQSPTHLIKTRGQQVTLRCSPISGHKSVSWYQQVLGQGPQFIFQYYEKEERGRGNFPDRFSARQFPNYSSELNVNALLLGDSALYLCASSRSRGNQPQHFGDGTRLSIL.

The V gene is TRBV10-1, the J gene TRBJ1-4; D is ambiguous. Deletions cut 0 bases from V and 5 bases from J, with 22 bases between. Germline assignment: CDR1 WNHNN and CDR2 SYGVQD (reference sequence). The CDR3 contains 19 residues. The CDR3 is CASSESRGSGRNPNEKLFF. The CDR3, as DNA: TGCGCCAGCAGTGAGTCGCGAGGAAGCGGCCGAAACCCAAATGAAAAACTGTTTTTT.

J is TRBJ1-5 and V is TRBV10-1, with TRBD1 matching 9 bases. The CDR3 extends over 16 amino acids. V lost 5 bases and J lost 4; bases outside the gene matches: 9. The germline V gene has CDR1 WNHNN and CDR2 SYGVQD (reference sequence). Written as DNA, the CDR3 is TGCGCCAGCAGTCAGGGGGGAGGGACAGGGAATCAGCCCCAGCATTTT. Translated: CASSQGGGTGNQPQHF.

The CDR3 nucleotides are TGCGCCAGCAGCCAATCGGGCGGCCATAGCGGGGGCTTTTCCTACGAGCAGTACTTC. Translation: CASSQSGGHSGGFSYEQYF. This chain uses TRBV4-1 with TRBJ2-7; 9 bases line up with TRBD2. CDR3 size: 19 residues. The V gene end was trimmed by 2 bases and the J gene end by 1 base; junction bases not matched to a gene: 15. CDR1 is MGHRA and CDR2 is YSYEKL in the germline V gene.

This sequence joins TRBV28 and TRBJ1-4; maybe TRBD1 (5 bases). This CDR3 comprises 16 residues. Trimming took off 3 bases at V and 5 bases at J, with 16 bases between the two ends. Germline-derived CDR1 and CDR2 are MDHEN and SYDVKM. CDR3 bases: TGTGCCAGCAGTTTTTATGGGGACGGGAGGAATGAAAAACTGTTTTTT. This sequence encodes CASSFYGDGRNEKLFF. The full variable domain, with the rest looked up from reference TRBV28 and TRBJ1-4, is DVKVTQSSRYLVKRTGEKVFLECVQDMDHENMFWYRQDPGLGLRLIYFSYDVKMKEKGDIPEGYSVSREKKERFSLILESASTNQTSMYLCASSFYGDGRNEKLFFGSGTQLSVL.

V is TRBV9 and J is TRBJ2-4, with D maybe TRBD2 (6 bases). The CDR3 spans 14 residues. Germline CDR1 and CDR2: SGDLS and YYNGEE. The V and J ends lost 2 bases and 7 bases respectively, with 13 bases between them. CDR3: CASSVGSGGNIQYF. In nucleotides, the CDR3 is TGTGCCAGCAGCGTCGGGAGCGGCGGGAACATTCAGTACTTC.

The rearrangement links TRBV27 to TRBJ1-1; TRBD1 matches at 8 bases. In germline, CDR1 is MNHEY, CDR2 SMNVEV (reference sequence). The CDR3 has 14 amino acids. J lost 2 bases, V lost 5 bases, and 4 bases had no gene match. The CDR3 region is CASSRTGFNTEAFF. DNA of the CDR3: TGTGCCAGCAGTCGGACAGGGTTTAACACTGAAGCTTTCTTT.

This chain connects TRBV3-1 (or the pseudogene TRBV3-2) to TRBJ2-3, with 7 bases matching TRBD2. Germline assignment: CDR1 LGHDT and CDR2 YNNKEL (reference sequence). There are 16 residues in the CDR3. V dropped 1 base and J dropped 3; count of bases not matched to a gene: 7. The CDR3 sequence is CASSQASGAATDTQYF. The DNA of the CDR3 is TGTGCCAGCAGCCAAGCTAGCGGAGCCGCGACAGATACGCAGTATTTT.

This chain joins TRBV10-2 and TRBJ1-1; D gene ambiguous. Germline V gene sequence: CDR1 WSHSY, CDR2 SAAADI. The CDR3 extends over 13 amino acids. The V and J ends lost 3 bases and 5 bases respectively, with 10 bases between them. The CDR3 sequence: CASSDLSGTEAFF. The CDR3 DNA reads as TGCGCCAGCAGTGACCTATCGGGGACTGAAGCTTTCTTT.

The CDR3 coding sequence is TGTGCCTCGGGGACCGGGGAGCTGTTTTTT. It translates to CASGTGELFF. The rearrangement uses TRBV9 and TRBJ2-2, with a possible D match to TRBD2 (5 bases). Trimming stripped 10 bases from V and 5 bases from J, with 6 bases between. The CDR3 contains 10 residues. CDR1 and CDR2 from the germline V gene are SGDLS and YYNGEE.

The CDR3 spells CASSPPGQGGTGELFF. The CDR3 bases are TGTGCCAGCAGCCCACCGGGACAGGGGGGCACCGGGGAGCTGTTTTTT. The chain couples TRBV7-9 to TRBJ2-2, with 11 positions matching TRBD1. CDR3 size: 16 residues. V was pared by 5 bases and J by 4 bases, with 6 bases of the junction left unmatched. Germline assignment: CDR1 SEHNR and CDR2 FQNEAQ (reference sequence).